The TCR beta chain described here comes from a study of blood T cell repertoires in COVID-19. Study in general: Samples came from the United States, Italy and Spain, spanning acute and convalescent COVID-19. The cDNA or gDNA used as material had been derived from T cells, B-cell-depleted T cells, or PBMCs.

For recovered donors of Cohort 3, there were two negative PCRs, clearance, or symptom resolution. Source study methods: Scientists estimated how many nucleated cells there were by amplifying reference gene primers. Measured with immunoSEQ multiplex PCR; TCRdb has only the in-frame clones, and not every one. D and trimming come from the DNA, and the V and J calls and clone size come from that table. The sample has 360,000 or so clones, over 80% seen once; the top ten hold over 4.5%. The germline CDR1 and CDR2 sequences are SNHLY and FYNNEI. The CDR3 runs 16 residues. Trimming took 0 bases from V and 2 from J; bases not matched to a gene: 5.

The chain is built from TRBV2 and TRBJ1-2; 8 positions match TRBD1. The TCR originated in a woman between 45 and 65 years old who had recovered from COVID-19. The specimen sequenced was PBMCs or T cells enriched from blood (not recorded which). DNA of the CDR3: TGTGCCAGCAGTGAAGCGCTTCAGGGGGCCAACTATGGCTACACCTTC. It encodes CASSEALQGANYGYTF.